The 16 T cell receptor beta chains presented below share a single source sample, sequenced in a study of control samples from healthy donors and cancer patients. Method: immunoSEQ multiplex PCR; TCRdb's copy keeps in-frame clones and lacks some. The top ten hold 4.9% of the sample, which has some 150,000 clones, approximately 91% seen once. The material sequenced was blood. These receptor sequences come from a young man in good health.

The chain carries TRBV9 and TRBJ1-1; tentative D call: TRBD1 (5 bases). The CDR3 contains 15 residues. V was shortened by 4 bases and J by 4 bases, with 17 bases between the two germline ends. The germline V gene has CDR1 SGDLS and CDR2 YYNGEE. This CDR3 is CASSPLGDLGTEAFF. CDR3 sequence (DNA): TGTGCCAGCAGCCCTCTAGGGGACCTTGGCACTGAAGCTTTCTTT.

Worth noting for this clone: The junction differs from germline at one of its ends, possibly a read error. The V gene is TRBV6-5, the J gene TRBJ2-7; TRBD2 might be the D (5 bases). Germline loops: CDR1 MNHEY, CDR2 SVGAGI. This CDR3 region has 15 residues. The CDR3 sequence: CAGSYSGVSSYEQYF. The CDR3 DNA follows: TGTGCCGGCAGTTACTCCGGGGTCAGCTCCTACGAGCAGTACTTC.

The V and J genes are TRBV7-2 and TRBJ2-3, with TRBD1 matching over 11 bases. CDR3 length equals 14 residues. The V and J ends lost 8 bases and 6 bases, in that order; junction bases with no gene match: 7. Per germline, CDR1 SGHTA and CDR2 FQGNSA. The CDR3 DNA is TGTGCCAGCCGACGGGACAGGGGGTGGGATACGCAGTATTTT. This translates into CASRRDRGWDTQYF.

This chain connects TRBV10-3 to TRBJ1-6; 7 bases line up with TRBD1. Per the germline V gene, CDR1 is ENHRY and CDR2 is SYGVKD. The CDR3 consists of 12 residues. V was pared by 9 bases and J by 8 bases, with 4 bases of the junction left unmatched. The chain's CDR3 is CAIGTADSPLHF. The DNA for the CDR3 is TGTGCCATTGGGACAGCGGATTCACCCCTCCACTTT.

This chain joins TRBV20-1 and TRBJ2-3, with 7 bases fitting TRBD1. The CDR3 totals 13 residues. Germline V lookup: CDR1 DFQATT, CDR2 SNEGSKA (reference sequence). The V gene end was trimmed by 3 bases and the J gene end by 6 bases; junction bases not matched to a gene: 6. The CDR3 sequence is CSASAGGFDTQYF. In DNA form, the CDR3 reads TGCAGTGCTAGTGCAGGGGGTTTCGATACGCAGTATTTT.

The chain combines TRBV3-1 (or the pseudogene TRBV3-2) with TRBJ2-1; 12 bases are a match to TRBD2. Germline CDR1 is LGHDT and CDR2 is YNNKEL (reference sequence). J was trimmed by 8 bases and V by 0 bases; bases with no gene match: 5. This CDR3 is built from 16 residues. CDR3 in DNA: TGTGCCAGCAGCCAAGATCGACTAGCGGGAGTCGATGAGCAGTTCTTC. Translation gives CASSQDRLAGVDEQFF.

This clone was picked up a small number of times. V and J are TRBV4-1 and TRBJ1-4; D not certain. This CDR3 has 14 amino acids. Trimming pared 4 bases from V and 4 bases from J, leaving 10 bases between. Germline CDR1 reads MGHRA; CDR2 reads YSYEKL. CDR3 protein: CASSLRVSNEKLFF. In DNA form, the CDR3 reads TGCGCCAGCAGCCTTCGAGTGAGTAATGAAAAACTGTTTTTT.

J is TRBJ2-2 and V is TRBV7-3; 9 nucleotides agree with TRBD1. Trimming took 0 bases from V and 3 from J; bases not matched to a gene: 5. The germline gives CDR1 SGHTA, CDR2 FQGTGA. The CDR3 totals 17 residues. The CDR3 coding sequence is TGTGCCAGCAGCTTAACGGCCGGGACAGGGTACACCGGGGAGCTGTTTTTT. Residues: CASSLTAGTGYTGELFF. The full variable domain, with the rest looked up from reference TRBV7-3 and TRBJ2-2, is GAGVSQTPSNKVTEKGKYVELRCDPISGHTALYWYRQSLGQGPEFLIYFQGTGAADDSGLPNDRFFAVRPEGSVSTLKIQRTERGDSAVYLCASSLTAGTGYTGELFFGEGSRLTVL.

The chain has TRBV19 and TRBJ2-7, with 10 bases that match TRBD2. The CDR3 spans 15 residues. Germline assignment: CDR1 LNHDA and CDR2 SQIVND (reference sequence). V lost 2 bases and J lost 2; bases outside the gene matches: 3. The CDR3 loop is CASSISSGGAYEQYF. In nucleotides, the CDR3 is TGTGCCAGTAGTATATCAAGCGGGGGGGCCTACGAGCAGTACTTC.

The CDR3 protein is CASSTTGSEKLFF. In nucleotides, the CDR3 is TGTGCCAGCAGCACCACAGGGAGTGAAAAACTGTTTTTT. The chain uses TRBV7-9 and TRBJ1-4, with a tentative D call TRBD1 (6 bases). This CDR3 has 13 amino acids. Germline V gives CDR1 SEHNR, CDR2 FQNEAQ (reference sequence). Trimming pared 5 bases from V and 7 bases from J, leaving 11 bases between.

The chain joins TRBV4-2 to TRBJ2-7, with 7 bases identical to TRBD2. CDR1 LGHNA and CDR2 YNFKEQ come from the germline V gene. The V gene end was trimmed by 1 base and the J gene end by 4 bases; junction bases not matched to a gene: 7. There are 15 residues in the CDR3. As DNA, the CDR3 is TGTGCCAGCAGCCAAGTGGGAAATAGCGGGTACGAGCAGTACTTC. Translating it yields CASSQVGNSGYEQYF.

The chain is built from TRBV29-1 and TRBJ2-7, with 10 nucleotides matching TRBD1. The CDR3 covers 15 residues. With V trimmed by 1 base and J by 5 bases, 8 bases remained unmatched. The germline CDR1 and CDR2 sequences are SQVTM and ANQGSEA. The CDR3 here is CSVEGQGAYGNEQYF. Here the CDR3 DNA reads TGCAGCGTTGAAGGACAGGGGGCTTATGGCAACGAGCAGTACTTC.

This clone has just one count. The gene calls are TRBV3-1 (or the pseudogene TRBV3-2) and TRBJ2-1; D may be TRBD2 (6 bases). Trimming pared 2 bases from V and 8 bases from J, leaving 10 bases between. The CDR3 is 13 amino acids. CDR1 and CDR2 (germline): LGHDT, YNNKEL (reference sequence). The CDR3: CASSQLARDEQFF. In DNA form, the CDR3 reads TGTGCCAGCAGCCAACTAGCGAGAGATGAGCAGTTCTTC.

The chain combines TRBV24-1 with TRBJ2-7; 10 bases map to TRBD1. Germline CDR1 KGHDR, CDR2 SFDVKD. The trim removed 3 bases at V and 3 bases at J, leaving 4 bases unmatched. CDR3 size: 15 residues. The CDR3 DNA is TGTGCCACCAGTGATCCGGGACAGGGGAACTACGAGCAGTACTTC. Its translation: CATSDPGQGNYEQYF.

The chain joins TRBV27 to TRBJ2-7; perhaps TRBD1 as D (5 bases). Germline-derived CDR1 and CDR2 are MNHEY and SMNVEV (reference sequence). The CDR3 is made up of 12 amino acids. V lost 6 bases and J 6 bases, leaving 12 bases between the germline ends. CDR3 sequence reads: CASSLTGIEQYF. CDR3 in DNA: TGTGCCAGCAGCCTCACAGGAATCGAGCAGTACTTC.

This clone showed up just a few times. Within the sample, other DNA sequences also encode this same CDR3. The V and J genes are TRBV6-1 and TRBJ1-6; the D gene is possibly TRBD1 (5 bases). The germline V and J ends were trimmed by 3 bases and 7 bases, with 7 bases remaining between them. This CDR3 is 13 amino acids long. Looked up from germline, CDR1 is MNHNS and CDR2 is SASEGT. The CDR3, as DNA: TGTGCCAGCAGTGACAGGGAAAATTCACCCCTCCACTTT. This gives the protein CASSDRENSPLHF.